The next 5 T cell receptor beta chains were all read from a single sample in a study of shared clonotypes between healthy human individuals. Clones were sequenced by immunoSEQ multiplex PCR, and TCRdb holds only the in-frame ones, with some missing. The table records 1 million to 1.2 million clones, roughly 80% of them present only once. The sequenced sample consisted of memory CD4+ T cells from PBMCs. The subset denotes: CD45RA-negative fraction. These receptors originate from a young man in good health. Some clones in this sample may be carry-over from other donors' samples.

Here the CDR3 reads CASSLEGSYTEAFF. In DNA, the CDR3 is TGTGCCAGCAGCTTAGAGGGGAGTTACACTGAAGCTTTCTTT. V and J are TRBV7-9 and TRBJ1-1, with D possibly being TRBD1 (5 bases). Germline V gene lookup returns CDR1 SEHNR and CDR2 FQNEAQ (reference sequence). The CDR3 runs to 14 residues. V lost 1 base, J lost 3 bases, and 9 bases lay in between.

A word on this clone: The junction differs from germline at one of its ends, possibly a read error. Other nucleotide sequences from this sample produce the same CDR3. The V call is TRBV30, the J call TRBJ2-1; 8 positions match TRBD1. There are 14 residues in the CDR3. CDR1 and CDR2 (germline): GTSNPN, SVGIG (reference sequence). CDR3 protein: CAWSDISGGNEQFF. The CDR3 DNA follows: TGTGCCTGGAGTGATATTTCAGGGGGCAATGAACAGTTCTTC.

CDR3 DNA sequence: TGTGCCAGCAGTTTAAATGTAGGTGAGCAGTTCTTC. Amino acids: CASSLNVGEQFF. V and J are TRBV28 and TRBJ2-1; no definite D call. V gave up 2 bases and J gave up 9 bases, with 8 bases separating them. CDR1 and CDR2 (germline): MDHEN, SYDVKM. There are 12 residues in the CDR3.

This clone has a count of ten or more. The chain links TRBV4-2 to TRBJ1-5; D not certain. Trimming shortened V by 1 base and J by 6 bases, and 19 bases separated the two germline ends. Germline CDR1 reads LGHNA; CDR2 reads YNFKEQ. This CDR3 is built from 17 residues. For the CDR3, the DNA is TGTGCCAGCAGCCAAGGTGGGGTAGATTTCTCCGGTCAGCCCCAGCATTTT. Amino acids: CASSQGGVDFSGQPQHF.

V gene TRBV11-2 combines with J gene TRBJ1-1, with D unresolved. The CDR3 spans 12 residues. The V gene's germline CDR1 is SGHAT and CDR2 FQNNGV. V gave up 5 bases and J gave up 3 bases, with 7 bases separating them. CDR3 in DNA: TGTGCCAGCAGCCATTATTACACTGAAGCTTTCTTT. Translated: CASSHYYTEAFF.